One and the same sample provided the 23 T cell receptor beta chains below, sequenced in a study of low-dose radiotherapy and immunotherapy resistance in tumors (dated by TCRdb to between 2021 and 2024). Explained via the paper, the time point label denotes: after trial treatment. Read against the paper, the sample's treatment or condition label means: LDRT plus nivolumab, ipilimumab, low-dose cyclophosphamide and aspirin (RACIN trial). The sample was run on an Illumina HiSeq 2500. First-strand cDNA was synthesized using Superscript III and a set of TRAV- and TRBV-specific primers, so that both TCRalpha and TCRbeta chains were covered. An approximately 20-cycle PCR with Phusion amplified the TCRs, pairing a constant-region primer with the adapter that was attached to the V primers. TCRdb reprocessed the public reads (quality trimming at Q25 with fastp, clone calling with MiXCR) and kept in-frame beta chains. Entries are consolidated by CDR3 protein sequence, retaining the most common genes and DNA. This sample gives roughly 95,000 distinct CDR3 sequences in total; more than 20% of them show up just once. The top ten clonotypes cover around 13% of the sample.

This material consisted of PBMCs, taken after low-dose radiotherapy plus immunotherapy. The receptor set was obtained from a female donor with ovarian cancer.

The sample holds many counts of this clonotype. This sequence joins TRBV5-5 and TRBJ2-2; no firm D call. Germline CDR1 SGHKS, CDR2 YYEKEE (reference sequence). V gave up 2 bases and J gave up 6 bases, with 14 bases separating them. The CDR3 contains 15 residues. CDR3 DNA sequence: TGTGCCAGCAGCTTCCGAACAGTGGTCGCCGGGGAGCTGTTTTTT. This translates into CASSFRTVVAGELFF. Combining the CDR3 with reference TRBV5-5 and TRBJ2-2 gives the whole variable domain DAGVTQSPTHLIKTRGQQVTLRCSPISGHKSVSWYQQVLGQGPQFIFQYYEKEERGRGNFPDRFSARQFPNYSSELNVNALLLGDSALYLCASSFRTVVAGELFFGEGSRLTVL.

This clonotype was recorded many times. The chain employs TRBV6-2 or TRBV6-3 and TRBJ2-5; D may be TRBD2 (5 bases). The CDR3 is made up of 13 amino acids. Trimming cost V 6 bases and J 5 bases, with 13 bases left between them. The germline V gene encodes CDR1 MNHEY and CDR2 SVGEGT. CDR3 coding DNA: TGTGCCAGCAGGGGAACTAGTATGGAGACCCAGTACTTC. It is translated as CASRGTSMETQYF.

This clonotype was seen ten or more times. The V call is TRBV11-2, the J call TRBJ2-5; 13 nucleotides agree with TRBD2. V dropped 1 base and J dropped 5; count of bases not matched to a gene: 10. Germline loops: CDR1 SGHAT, CDR2 FQNNGV. The CDR3 covers 18 residues. CDR3 protein: CASSLGTSGGRLRETQYF. The DNA for the CDR3 is TGTGCCAGCAGCTTAGGGACTAGCGGGGGTCGTCTTCGCGAGACCCAGTACTTC. The full variable domain, its missing parts supplied by reference TRBV11-2 and TRBJ2-5, is EAGVAQSPRYKIIEKRQSVAFWCNPISGHATLYWYQQILGQGPKLLIQFQNNGVVDDSQLPKDRFSAERLKGVDSTLKIQPAKLEDSAVYLCASSLGTSGGRLRETQYFGPGTRLLVL.

V is TRBV4-3 and J is TRBJ1-2; TRBD1 is a possible D gene (5 bases). The germline gives CDR1 LGHNA, CDR2 YSLEER. V was cut by 0 bases and J by 7 bases, with 15 bases left in between. CDR3 length: 15 amino acids. The CDR3 spells CASSQDLGQGSGYTF. The CDR3 DNA reads as TGCGCCAGCAGCCAAGATCTTGGGCAGGGTAGTGGCTACACCTTC.

For this clonotype: With a far larger clone one base away, a read error is the likely cause. The rearrangement uses TRBV6-2 or TRBV6-3 and TRBJ2-2; tentatively, D is TRBD1 or TRBD2 (5 bases each). The length of the CDR3 is 16 residues. Looked up from germline, CDR1 is MNHEY and CDR2 is SVGEGT. CDR3 nucleotides: TGTGCCAGCAGTTCCAGGACACCAGCTAACACCGGGGAGCCGTTTTTT. This translates into CASSSRTPANTGEPFF.

Ten or more counts support this clonotype. The V call is TRBV18, the J call TRBJ1-1; D gene ambiguous. This CDR3 has 15 amino acids. The ends were cut back, 4 bases at V and 1 base at J, with 13 bases in the middle. CDR1 KGHSH and CDR2 LQKENI come from the germline V gene. The CDR3 DNA reads TGTGCCAGCTCACAGGATGTAGTACGGAACACTGAAGCTTTCTTT. It encodes CASSQDVVRNTEAFF.

The sample holds many counts of this clonotype. The chain recombines TRBV19 with TRBJ1-1; no definite D call. The V end was cut by 2 bases, the J end by 2 bases, with 15 bases between. The germline gives CDR1 LNHDA, CDR2 SQIVND (reference sequence). The CDR3 consists of 16 residues. The CDR3 coding sequence is TGTGCCAGTAGTATAAGGACCCCAGCCGCCAACACTGAAGCTTTCTTT. Its translation: CASSIRTPAANTEAFF.

This clonotype was recorded at least ten times. The V gene is TRBV5-1, the J gene TRBJ2-2, with no clear D. The CDR3 is 13 residues long. Germline V lookup: CDR1 SGHRS, CDR2 YFSETQ. Trimming removed 4 bases at V and 5 bases at J, with 9 bases between. CDR3 in DNA: TGCGCCAGCAGCCCGGTAACGACCGGGGAGCTGTTTTTT. This gives the protein CASSPVTTGELFF.

The table lists this clonotype with many counts. The chain uses TRBV20-1 and TRBJ2-5; D call uncertain. V was trimmed by 1 base and J by 5 bases, leaving 8 bases between them. This CDR3 comprises 12 residues. Germline values: CDR1 DFQATT, CDR2 SNEGSKA (reference sequence). The CDR3 nucleotides read TGCAGTGCTAGAGGGTTGGGGGAGACCCAGTACTTC. Protein sequence: CSARGLGETQYF.

This clonotype was recorded many times. The DNA of the CDR3 is TGTGCCAGCAGCCCGTTGGGACAGGAAGCTTTCTTT. It is translated as CASSPLGQEAFF. The rearrangement links TRBV7-9 to TRBJ1-1; the match to TRBD1 covers 7 bases. Germline values: CDR1 SEHNR, CDR2 FQNEAQ (reference sequence). The CDR3 consists of 12 residues. With V trimmed by 5 bases and J by 8 bases, 5 bases remained unmatched.

This clonotype appeared many times. The chain joins TRBV7-2 to TRBJ1-1; D is undetermined. The ends were cut back, 2 bases at V and 7 bases at J, with 8 bases in the middle. The CDR3 sequence is 12 residues long. CDR1 and CDR2 (germline): SGHTA, FQGNSA. This chain's CDR3 is CASSLMGGEAFF. For the CDR3, the DNA is TGTGCCAGCAGCTTAATGGGAGGTGAAGCTTTCTTT. The full variable domain, rest sourced from reference TRBV7-2 and TRBJ1-1, is GAGVSQSPSNKVTEKGKDVELRCDPISGHTALYWYRQSLGQGLEFLIYFQGNSAPDKSGLPSDRFSAERTGGSVSTLTIQRTQQEDSAVYLCASSLMGGEAFFGQGTRLTVV.

This chain uses TRBV12-3 or TRBV12-4 with TRBJ1-1; D uncertain. CDR3 length: 14 amino acids. V lost 3 bases and J 4 bases, leaving 12 bases between the germline ends. CDR3 nucleotide sequence: TGTGCCAGCAGTTTCAAGGGTGCGGGCACTGAAGCTTTCTTT. It encodes CASSFKGAGTEAFF.

This clonotype was recorded at least ten times. The chain joins TRBV20-1 to TRBJ2-3, with a weak D call TRBD2 (6 bases). CDR3 length: 13 residues. Deletions cut 5 bases from V and 0 bases from J, with 9 bases between. Germline V gene lookup returns CDR1 DFQATT and CDR2 SNEGSKA (reference sequence). DNA of the CDR3: TGCAGTGCTTCTGCGGGGAGCACAGATACGCAGTATTTT. The encoded protein is CSASAGSTDTQYF.

This clonotype appeared a single time. A read error is the likely source, as a far larger clone sits one nucleotide away. The chain joins TRBV6-5 to TRBJ2-1; D ambiguous. CDR1 is MNHEY, CDR2 SVGAGI, per germline. This CDR3 region has 11 residues. The V gene lost 0 bases and the J gene lost 10 bases, with 4 bases spanning the gap. CDR3 sequence (DNA): TGTGCCAGCAGTTACTCGATCGAGCAGTTCTTC. It encodes CASSYSIEQFF.

This chain links TRBV6-2 or TRBV6-3 with TRBJ2-1; 10 bases map to TRBD2. This CDR3 is built from 14 residues. Germline V lookup: CDR1 MNHEY, CDR2 SVGEGT. The V and J ends lost 6 bases and 4 bases, in that order; junction bases with no gene match: 3. CDR3 residues: CASRTSGAYNEQFF. CDR3 DNA: TGTGCCAGCAGAACTAGCGGGGCTTACAATGAGCAGTTCTTC.

The sample holds a few counts of this clonotype. The chain has TRBV2 and TRBJ1-3, with 9 bases fitting TRBD1. The CDR3 length is 20 residues. V was clipped by 2 bases and J by 2 bases; unmatched bases: 16. Germline loops: CDR1 SNHLY, CDR2 FYNNEI. This chain's CDR3 is CASSETGTGRLLRAGNTIYF. The CDR3 DNA reads as TGTGCCAGCAGTGAAACGGGGACAGGGAGGCTCCTTAGGGCTGGAAACACCATATATTTT.

This clonotype was observed at least ten times. CDR3: CASSMSGARYNEQFF. The CDR3 region has the DNA TGTGCCAGTAGTATGTCAGGGGCCAGGTACAATGAGCAGTTCTTC. The chain employs TRBV19 and TRBJ2-1; TRBD1 might be the D (6 bases). Trimming removed 3 bases at V and 4 bases at J, with 13 bases between. The V gene's germline CDR1 is LNHDA and CDR2 SQIVND (reference sequence). The CDR3 has 15 amino acids.

This clonotype was counted many times. The chain couples TRBV7-2 to TRBJ2-7; possible D gene TRBD1, 6 bases. The CDR3 sequence is 15 residues long. The germline V gene has CDR1 SGHTA and CDR2 FQGNSA. Trimming cost V 6 bases and J 2 bases, with 17 bases left between them. As DNA, the CDR3 is TGTGCCAGCAGGGATGCCCCGGGACAAACCTACGAGCAGTACTTC. Its protein is CASRDAPGQTYEQYF.

This clonotype was found once. This could be a read error, since a much larger clone is one nucleotide away. The CDR3 protein is CASSFREGRYEQFF. DNA for the CDR3: TGTGCCAGCTCTTTTCGGGAGGGCCGGTACGAGCAGTTCTTC. The J gene is TRBJ2-1, the V gene TRBV7-2; 8 bases fit TRBD2. Germline V gene sequence: CDR1 SGHTA, CDR2 FQGNSA. The CDR3 length is 14 residues. Trimming took 8 bases from V and 10 from J; bases not matched to a gene: 13.

In its sample, this clonotype was seen many times. At one boundary the junction diverges from the germline segment, which might be a read error. This sequence joins TRBV5-1 and TRBJ1-1; 7 bases fit TRBD1. This CDR3 comprises 13 residues. Germline CDR1 reads SGHRS; CDR2 reads YFSETQ. As DNA, the CDR3 is TGTGCCAGCAGCTGGACAGGCGCGACTGAAGCTTTCTTT. Translation: CASSWTGATEAFF.

About this clonotype itself: With a far larger clone one base away, a read error is the likely cause. The chain combines TRBV2 with TRBJ2-2; a possible D gene is TRBD2 (6 bases). Trimming took off 7 bases at V and 1 base at J, with 13 bases between the two ends. Germline assignment: CDR1 SNHLY and CDR2 FYNNEI. The CDR3 runs 15 residues. The CDR3, as DNA: TGTGCCAGCACCCCCTACGGGGGGAACACCGGGGAGCTGTTTTTT. Translated: CASTPYGGNTGELFF.

This clonotype has a count of ten or more. The CDR3 region has the DNA TGTGCCAGCAGCCAAGAGTGGGGTTCAGATACGCAGTATTTT. It codes for CASSQEWGSDTQYF. The rearrangement uses TRBV14 and TRBJ2-3, with D hard to call. Looked up from germline, CDR1 is SGHDN and CDR2 is FVKESK. The CDR3 loop spans 14 amino acids. The ends were cut back, 0 bases at V and 4 bases at J, with 8 bases in the middle. The full variable domain, completed using reference TRBV14 and TRBJ2-3, is EAGVTQFPSHSVIEKGQTVTLRCDPISGHDNLYWYRRVMGKEIKFLLHFVKESKQDESGMPNNRFLAERTGGTYSTLKVQPAELEDSGVYFCASSQEWGSDTQYFGPGTRLTVL.

To note about this clonotype: A far larger clone lies a single base away; this is likely a read error. J is TRBJ2-3 and V is TRBV7-4, with D unresolved. The V gene's germline CDR1 is SGHVT and CDR2 SQSDAQ. CDR3 size: 13 residues. The CDR3 DNA reads as TGTGCCGGCAGCCCTCAGACCACAGATACGCAGTATTTT. It codes for CAGSPQTTDTQYF. Full variable domain (outside the CDR3, taken from reference TRBV7-4 and TRBJ2-3): GAGVSQSPRYKVAKRGRDVALRCDSISGHVTLYWYRQTLGQGSEVLTYSQSDAQRDKSGRPSGRFSAERPERSVSTLKIQRTEQGDSAVYLCAGSPQTTDTQYFGPGTRLTVL.